Below are 2 T cell receptor beta chains sequenced from a single sample in a study of T cells in Graves' hyperthyroidism and ophthalmopathy. RNA transcripts served as the template for amplifying TCR beta CDR3 regions. The HTBI set primed first-round TCR CDR3 RT-PCR. MiXCR was run by TCRdb on the multiplex PCR reads, yielding one entry per CDR3 protein. This sample has some 530,000 distinct CDR3 sequences, with about 20% found just once. The sample comprised blood. These receptor sequences come from a woman between 70 and 85 years old with Graves' ophthalmopathy.

The chain employs TRBV19 and TRBJ1-5, with 10 positions matching TRBD1. The CDR3 has 15 residues. Germline lookup yields CDR1 LNHDA and CDR2 SQIVND (reference sequence). The junction had 5 bases not matched to a gene; V was cut back by 3 bases and J by 6 bases. CDR3: CASSILTGGIQPQHF. The DNA of the CDR3 is TGTGCCAGTAGTATCCTGACAGGGGGCATTCAGCCCCAGCATTTT.

This chain connects TRBV18 to TRBJ2-5, with D perhaps TRBD1 or TRBD2 (5 bases each). The CDR3 contains 13 residues. Trimming shortened V by 7 bases and J by 7 bases, and 16 bases separated the two germline ends. Germline V gene lookup returns CDR1 KGHSH and CDR2 LQKENI. CDR3 DNA: TGTGCCAGCTGGGACCCCTACGGCGGGACCCAGTACTTC. This sequence encodes CASWDPYGGTQYF.